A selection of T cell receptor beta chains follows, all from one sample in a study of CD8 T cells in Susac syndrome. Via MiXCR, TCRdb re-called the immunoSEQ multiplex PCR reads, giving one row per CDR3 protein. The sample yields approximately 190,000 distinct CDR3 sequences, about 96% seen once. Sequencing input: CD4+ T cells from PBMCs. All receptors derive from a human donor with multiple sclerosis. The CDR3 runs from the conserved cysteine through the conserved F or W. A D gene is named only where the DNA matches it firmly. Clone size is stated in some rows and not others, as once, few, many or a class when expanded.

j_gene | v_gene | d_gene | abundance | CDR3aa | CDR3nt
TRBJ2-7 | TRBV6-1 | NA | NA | CASIKGGGSYEQYF | TGTGCCAGCATAAAAGGAGGGGGGTCCTACGAGCAGTACTTC
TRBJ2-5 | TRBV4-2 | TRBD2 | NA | CASSRGGLAGQETQYF | TGTGCCAGCAGCCGCGGGGGACTAGCGGGGCAAGAGACCCAGTACTTC
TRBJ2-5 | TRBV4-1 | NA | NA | CASSQPDRETQYF | TGCGCCAGCAGCCAACCAGACAGAGAGACCCAGTACTTC
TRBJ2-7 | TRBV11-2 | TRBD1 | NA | CASSQQGVSEQYF | TGTGCCAGCAGCCAACAGGGGGTGAGCGAGCAGTACTTC
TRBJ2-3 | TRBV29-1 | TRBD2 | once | CSVAGGRDTQYF | TGCAGCGTTGCGGGGGGGAGAGATACGCAGTATTTT
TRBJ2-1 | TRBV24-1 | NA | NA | CATSDYQSYNEQFF | TGTGCCACCAGTGATTACCAGTCCTACAATGAGCAGTTCTTC
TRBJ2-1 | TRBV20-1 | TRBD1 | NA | CSASRTGVNEQFF | TGCAGTGCTTCTCGGACAGGGGTCAATGAGCAGTTCTTC
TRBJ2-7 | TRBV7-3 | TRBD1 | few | CASSQGAGSYEQYF | TGTGCCAGCAGCCAGGGGGCGGGGTCCTACGAGCAGTACTTC
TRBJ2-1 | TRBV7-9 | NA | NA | CASSKEALKRFF | TGTGCCAGCAGCAAGGAAGCCCTAAAGCGGTTCTTC
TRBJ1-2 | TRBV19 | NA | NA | CASSASSFSRGNYGYTF | TGTGCCAGTAGTGCCTCCTCATTCTCTAGGGGGAACTATGGCTACACCTTC
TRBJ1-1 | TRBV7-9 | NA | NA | CASSLGDNTEAFF | TGTGCCAGCAGCTTAGGCGATAACACTGAAGCTTTCTTT
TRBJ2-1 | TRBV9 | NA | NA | CASSAKSGSVYNEQFF | TGTGCCAGCAGCGCTAAGAGCGGAAGTGTTTACAATGAGCAGTTCTTC
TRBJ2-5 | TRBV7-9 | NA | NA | CASSLVGQETQYF | TGTGCCAGCAGCTTAGTCGGCCAAGAGACCCAGTACTTC
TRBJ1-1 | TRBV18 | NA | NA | CASSPPGTNTEAFF | TGTGCCAGCTCACCACCAGGGACGAACACTGAAGCTTTCTTT
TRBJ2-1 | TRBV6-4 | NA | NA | CASSVSGRDNEQFF | TGTGCCAGCAGTGTAAGCGGGCGAGACAATGAGCAGTTCTTC
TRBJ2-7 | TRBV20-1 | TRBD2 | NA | CSARPGTSGRALYEQYF | TGCAGTGCTAGACCCGGGACTAGCGGGAGGGCTCTCTACGAGCAGTACTTC
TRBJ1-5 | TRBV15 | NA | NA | CATSRDRGGQPQHF | TGTGCCACCAGCAGAGATAGGGGAGGGCAGCCCCAGCATTTT
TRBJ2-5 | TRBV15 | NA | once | CATSRDRGGETQYF | TGTGCCACCAGCAGAGATCGGGGCGGGGAGACCCAGTACTTC
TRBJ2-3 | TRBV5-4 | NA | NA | CASSLERPTDTQYF | TGTGCCAGCAGCTTGGAACGGCCCACAGATACGCAGTATTTT
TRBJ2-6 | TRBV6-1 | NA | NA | CASSPQISGANVLTF | TGTGCCAGCAGTCCTCAGATCTCTGGGGCCAACGTCCTGACTTTC
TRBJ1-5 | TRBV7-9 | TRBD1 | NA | CASSLGQVNQPQHF | TGTGCCAGCAGCTTGGGACAGGTCAATCAGCCCCAGCATTTT
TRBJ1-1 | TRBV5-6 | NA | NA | CASSHRAEAFF | TGTGCCAGCAGCCACAGGGCCGAAGCTTTCTTT
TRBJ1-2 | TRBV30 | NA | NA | CAWTHNYGYTF | TGTGCCTGGACGCATAACTATGGCTACACCTTC
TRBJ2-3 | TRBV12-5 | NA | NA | CASGLVRGQSTDTQYF | TGTGCTAGTGGTTTGGTACGCGGACAGAGCACAGATACGCAGTATTTT
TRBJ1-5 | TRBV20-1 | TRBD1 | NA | CSAKAPGQNSNQPQHF | TGCAGTGCAAAAGCTCCGGGACAGAATAGCAATCAGCCCCAGCATTTT
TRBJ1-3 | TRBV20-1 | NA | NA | CSARSSGNTIYF | TGCAGTGCTAGATCGTCGGGAAACACCATATATTTT
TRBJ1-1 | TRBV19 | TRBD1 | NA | CASSAGTGGLMNTEAFF | TGTGCCAGTAGTGCCGGGACAGGGGGCCTCATGAACACTGAAGCTTTCTTT
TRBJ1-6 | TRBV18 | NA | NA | CASSPKGQFDSYNSPLHF | TGTGCCAGCTCGCCTAAAGGACAGTTCGACTCCTATAATTCACCCCTCCACTTT
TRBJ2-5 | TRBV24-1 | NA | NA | CATRGRGETQYF | TGTGCCACCAGGGGAAGGGGGGAGACCCAGTACTTC